This T cell receptor beta chain was sequenced in a study of patients and donors after allogeneic stem cell transplantation. TCRdb re-called the RT-PCR reads through MiXCR, storing one row per CDR3 protein. The repertoire holds roughly 200,000 distinct CDR3 sequences, with around 40% as singletons. The V gene lost 2 bases and the J gene lost 4 bases, with 14 bases spanning the gap. Germline-derived CDR1 and CDR2 are MNHEY and SVGAGI. The CDR3 is 15 amino acids. The genes are TRBV6-5 and TRBJ1-1; D uncertain. The sample taken for sequencing was blood, either unsorted or a sorted T cell fraction (not recorded which). The clonotype was recovered from a human donor who was either an allogeneic HSCT recipient or a stem cell or donor lymphocyte infusion donor (not recorded which). It is not recorded whose cells these are; they may come from a transplant donor. CDR3 nucleotides: TGTGCCAGCAGTTACGGAATAGGAGCAATCACTGAAGCTTTCTTT. Encoded protein: CASSYGIGAITEAFF.